This T cell receptor (beta chain) was sequenced for a study of cytomegalovirus exposure and HLA in healthy donors (dated by TCRdb to 2017 to 2019). Turning to the overall study: An earlier analysis of some 600 of the donors reported over 250 Gb of sequence data and 100 million to 120 million unique TCR beta sequences obtained from 150 million to 200 million T cells. Using immunosequencing, the study profiled T cell repertoires from about 650 subjects and related those repertoires to cytomegalovirus serostatus. An early release covering some 640 HLA-typed donors comprised about 300 gigabases of sequencing data and tens of millions of unique TCR sequences. Rather than drawing on any new phenotypic data, the later analysis identified candidate immune exposures from TCR beta sequences and the way those sequences occurred across donors. A later genetic analysis used genome-wide SNP genotypes for about 65% of the roughly 700 donors, treating that subset as a discovery cohort. Of the roughly 400 genotyped donors, approximately 82% fell in the genetic ancestry cluster associated with self-reported Caucasian donors. The study aimed to test whether cataloging public T cell receptors could reveal signatures of past pathogen exposure. The number of donors typed differed by locus, with about 629-630 for A, B, C, DRB1 and DQB1, around 520 for DQA1, over 600 for DPA1, and approximately 470 for DPB1. In a later analysis, previously published TCR beta repertoires from 500 to 750 donors were re-analyzed and high-resolution HLA genotyping was added so that TCR occurrence patterns could be studied. To decide whether each TCR beta V gene segment behaved as functional or pseudogenic, an earlier analysis of some 540 of the donors relied on high-throughput TCR beta sequencing. Donor age, sex, ethnicity and CMV serostatus were compiled alongside the repertoire data. Besides the first cohort of around 700 subjects, a separate validation cohort made up of some 110 different subjects was used. The study combined high-throughput TCR immunosequencing, statistical association of individual TCRs with disease status, and machine learning to predict cytomegalovirus infection status. All discovery cohort repertoires had been generated on a single sequencing platform. HLA typing covered class I and class II loci at four-digit resolution. Among 398 genotyped donors of the cohort, an average of 235,054 unique TCR beta nucleotide sequences were sequenced per donor, roughly 18% of them non-productive. Roughly five DR-DQ haplotypes were handled as single units for association and clustering because linkage in the cohort was strong. The paper as a whole reports these results and caveats: The earlier analysis of 587 of the donors excluded about 16 rarely observed V segments, including chromosome 9 orphons, because counts were too low. This cohort had only TCR beta chains sequenced, and the lack of alpha or paired-chain data limited which features could be detected. The presence/absence analyses assumed that sequencing depth was roughly uniform across donors, and that assumption may not be true. Most TCR sequences were observed very rarely across donors, whereas some public TCRs were present in many individuals. For the cohort, immune exposure information was limited to CMV serostatus. In a later genetic analysis, fewer N-insertions in productive TCRs were reported among donors in an Asian-associated ancestry cluster than the roughly 700-donor mean. Three of the identified cytomegalovirus-associated TCR beta chains were confirmed in vitro to be specific for cytomegalovirus antigens. According to a later analysis, TCR association rates differed among HLA loci, with DRB1 alleles showing the most associated TCRs and HLA-C alleles showing the fewest. The authors suggested that the approach could potentially be generalized to other disease states and immunological phenotypes. V-gene and J-gene trimming of TCR beta chains was associated with a missense DCLRE1C variant in a later genetic analysis, and the association was replicated in an independent cohort. In a later analysis, HLA-associated TCR beta chains showed more clonal expansion and lower generation probabilities than non-associated chains that were equally common. The sequencing pipeline was judged likely to have produced a cluster of highly shared sequence variants as a technical artifact. The classifier was reported to diagnose cytomegalovirus status with high specificity and sensitivity in both the original cohort and the validation cohort. Because some donors lacked HLA typing at each locus, the association tests relied only on the typed subset. In an earlier analysis of around 600 of the donors, most TCR beta V segments were observed in productive rearrangements about 87% or about 30% of the time, broadly matching IMGT annotations. A further reported finding was that TCR beta sequences accurately predicted the HLA-A and HLA-B alleles for most subjects in the first cohort. The study gave a list of about 160 TCR beta chains associated with cytomegalovirus. Because the 87-base-pair reads could not distinguish some IMGT-functional V segments, including TRBV6-2 and TRBV6-3, those segments were excluded. When HLA alleles, especially DR and DQ, strongly co-occurred, attributing TCR associations to individual alleles was difficult. In a later analysis, around 17,000 TCR beta sequences were associated with specific HLA alleles at a false discovery rate of 0.05. According to a later analysis, most CMV-associated TCR beta chains appeared to be HLA-restricted, and the HLA associations seemed to be driven largely by CMV exposure. A later analysis reported that several top co-occurrence clusters appeared linked to parvovirus B19, influenza, CMV and Epstein-Barr virus. Linkage disequilibrium might explain the correlated functional status among segregating V segments, but an unknown experimental factor could not be excluded.

The protocol used for the library was the immunoSEQ multiplex PCR assay. For the multiplex PCR, a mixture combining 60 forward primers for TCR Vbeta segments and 13 reverse primers for TCR Jbeta segments was used. The CDR3 region of rearranged TCR beta genes was amplified from genomic DNA by a multiplex PCR assay. Amplified TCR beta libraries were sequenced as 87-base-pair reads on the Illumina HiSeq System. The authors' analysis ran thus. Across the roughly 600 repertoires, a later analysis counted approximately 83 million unique TCR beta chains, around 11 million of which were shared by at least two donors. To remove PCR and sequencing errors, raw reads were error-corrected and collapsed into unique sequences using a nearest-neighbor algorithm that merged closely related sequences. To assign V, D and J gene segments, CDR3 sequences were aligned to IMGT reference sequences. Each retained sequence needed at least a six-nucleotide match to both a V gene segment and a J gene segment. Rearrangements were called productive when the CDR3 lacked stop codons and stayed in frame with V and J; all others were non-productive. CDR3 was defined according to IMGT convention as the region running from the second conserved V-encoded cysteine to the conserved J-encoded phenylalanine. In an earlier analysis of 550 to 650 of the donors, sequences lacking an unambiguous match to a single V gene segment were excluded. An earlier analysis of fewer than 650 of the donors classified V segments as functional when productive rearrangements were above 56.7% and as segregating when the standard deviation between donors was above 5%. To diagnose cytomegalovirus status from the catalog of TCR beta chain sequences, a statistical classification framework was built. V and J gene assignment, in a later analysis, came from comparing TCR nucleotide sequences with IMGT/GENE-DB human TR gene sequences. The TCRdist pipeline was used in a later analysis to assign CDR3 sequences and most-parsimonious VDJ recombination scenarios. In a later analysis, each TCR beta chain was defined by its CDR3 amino acid sequence together with its V-gene family, and reads without a unique V-gene family were excluded. To address suspected cross-contamination and a sequencing artifact, a later analysis removed over 500 highly shared, low-generation-probability nucleotide sequences. In a later analysis, a clonal expansion index was calculated for each public chain from normalized within-repertoire ranks of inferred template counts. In a later analysis, generation probabilities were computed using a VDJ recombination model fitted to out-of-frame rearrangements, and the results were checked against IGoR. Hypergeometric tests were used in a later analysis to score TCR-TCR, TCR-HLA and TCR-CMV co-occurrence, with a repertoire-size bias correction applied to the TCR pairs. To estimate false discovery rates, a later analysis permuted the HLA or CMV assignments 20 times. A later analysis grouped co-occurring TCRs with DBSCAN, adding TCRdist sequence similarity when clustering within HLA-allele-positive subsets. Repertoires with fewer than 30,000 or more than 120,000 public chains, plus five repertoires with anomalous nucleotide sharing, were excluded from co-occurrence clustering. As stored in TCRdb, this immuneACCESS dataset retains in-frame rearrangements with V and J assigned. A fraction of the clones does not appear; measured against another copy, unresolved V genes explain less than half of the discrepancy, and the remainder lacks a known reason. V, J and clone size derive from that table, while D and trimming were established from the DNA sequence. The sample table shows roughly 150,000 clones, and 68% are seen once. The ten largest clonotypes hold about 10% of the sample.

Relative to germline, V is 5 bases shorter and J is 3 bases shorter, with 14 bases between their ends. CDR1 and CDR2 are drawn from the germline V gene: SGHVS, FNYEAQ. From the cysteine up to the phenylalanine, the CDR3 has a length of 14 residues. Just the 42-base CDR3 DNA is kept, in frame starting at base 1. Comments on this clone: Its antigen is not yet known. No per-base quality is available; no much larger clone lies one base away.

The cohort consisted of 666 healthy bone marrow donors. Cohort members were all nominally healthy when sampled, although unrecorded immune exposures were likely present. The donor was CMV seropositive and belonged to the group of 250 to 300 seropositive cohort members. A peripheral blood sample was collected from each donor, and TCR beta sequencing was performed on peripheral blood mononuclear cells. Genomic DNA extraction from the blood cell samples was performed with the Qiagen DNeasy Blood Extraction Kit. This receptor chain uses TRBV7-6 and TRBJ2-7; the best D guess is TRBD1, with 6 bases matching. This receptor was obtained from a man aged 25-45 years in good health and CMV-seropositive. Sequencing used PBMCs. The CDR3: CASSPGQLNYEQYF. The DNA sequence follows: TGTGCCAGCAGCCCTGGACAGTTGAACTACGAGCAGTACTTC.